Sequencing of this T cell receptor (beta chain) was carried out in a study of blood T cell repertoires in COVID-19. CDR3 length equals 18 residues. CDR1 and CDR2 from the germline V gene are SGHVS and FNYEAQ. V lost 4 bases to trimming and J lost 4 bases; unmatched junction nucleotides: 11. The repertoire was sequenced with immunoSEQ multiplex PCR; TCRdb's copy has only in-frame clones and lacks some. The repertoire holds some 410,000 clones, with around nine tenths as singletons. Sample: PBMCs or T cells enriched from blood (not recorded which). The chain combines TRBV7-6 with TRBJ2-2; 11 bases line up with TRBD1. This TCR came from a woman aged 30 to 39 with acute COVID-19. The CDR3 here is CASSSIGQGAFGTGELFF. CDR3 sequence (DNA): TGTGCCAGCAGCTCGATCGGACAGGGGGCTTTCGGCACCGGGGAGCTGTTTTTT.